A single sample is the source of the 7 T cell receptor beta chains below, sequenced in a study of long-term antiretroviral therapy in people with HIV. Survey level was the resolution at which the v3.0 immunoSEQ assay ran. The table came from immunoSEQ multiplex PCR; TCRdb's copy has only in-frame clones and leaves some out. The data show 25,000 to 30,000 clones, 70% to 90% seen once. Sequencing was performed on unsorted PBMCs, taken 0.8 years after starting antiretroviral therapy. The receptors derive from a woman in her 30s with HIV.

J is TRBJ2-2 and V is TRBV27; the D call may be TRBD1 or TRBD2 (5 bases each). Deletions cut 3 bases from V and 0 bases from J, with 14 bases between. The germline gives CDR1 MNHEY, CDR2 SMNVEV (reference sequence). CDR3 length: 17 amino acids. CDR3 residues: CASSFEGVTTNTGELFF. CDR3 nucleotides: TGTGCCAGCAGTTTCGAAGGGGTGACTACGAACACCGGGGAGCTGTTTTTT.

The gene calls are TRBV6-1 and TRBJ1-2; the D is unclear. V lost 4 bases, J lost 7 bases, and 19 bases lay in between. CDR1 and CDR2 from the germline V gene are MNHNS and SASEGT. The CDR3 is made up of 15 amino acids. In DNA form, the CDR3 reads TGTGCCAGCAGTGTCGACGGGTGGATTGTATTTGGCTACACCTTC. Amino acids: CASSVDGWIVFGYTF.

V and J are TRBV7-2 and TRBJ1-2; 12 bases are a match to TRBD1. CDR1 and CDR2 (germline): SGHTA, FQGNSA. The CDR3 is made up of 17 amino acids. Trimming cost V 3 bases and J 4 bases; bases outside gene matches: 9. CDR3 in DNA: TGTGCCAGCAGCTTTGGGACAGGGGGCGCAGTCCGCTATGGCTACACCTTC. Its protein is CASSFGTGGAVRYGYTF.

The chain links TRBV6-6 to TRBJ1-2; weak D call: TRBD1 (5 bases). The germline V gene encodes CDR1 MNHNY and CDR2 SVGAGI (reference sequence). Trimming stripped 5 bases from V and 0 bases from J, with 13 bases between. The CDR3 is made up of 15 amino acids. CDR3 DNA sequence: TGTGCCAGCAGTGATAAGGGGTTAGCTAACTATGGCTACACCTTC. This gives the protein CASSDKGLANYGYTF.

The V call is TRBV6-5, the J call TRBJ1-4; D is perhaps TRBD1 (5 bases). Germline V gene data show CDR1 as MNHEY and CDR2 as SVGAGI. This CDR3 region has 15 residues. V lost 5 bases and J lost 7, with 17 bases in between. The CDR3 nucleotides are TGTGCCAGCAGTCCAAACGGGGGAAGGCGTGAAAAACTGTTTTTT. Residues: CASSPNGGRREKLFF.

The gene calls are TRBV20-1 and TRBJ2-1; weak D call: TRBD1 (5 bases). CDR3 size: 11 residues. V was clipped by 5 bases and J by 7 bases, with 9 bases between them. Looked up from germline, CDR1 is DFQATT and CDR2 is SNEGSKA (reference sequence). The CDR3 here is CSAEQDNEQFF. CDR3 coding DNA: TGCAGTGCTGAACAGGATAATGAGCAGTTCTTC.

V and J are TRBV5-5 and TRBJ1-6, with D maybe TRBD1 (6 bases). The germline CDR1 and CDR2 sequences are SGHKS and YYEKEE (reference sequence). This CDR3 has 16 residues. Trimming shortened V by 7 bases and J by 6 bases, and 20 bases separated the two germline ends. The CDR3 DNA sequence: TGTGCCAGCGCAACCGAATATGGGGGGCCTAATTCACCCCTCCACTTT. It specifies CASATEYGGPNSPLHF. Looking up the rest from reference TRBV5-5 and TRBJ1-6 gives the full variable domain: DAGVTQSPTHLIKTRGQQVTLRCSPISGHKSVSWYQQVLGQGPQFIFQYYEKEERGRGNFPDRFSARQFPNYSSELNVNALLLGDSALYLCASATEYGGPNSPLHFGNGTRLTVT.